This record covers a single T cell receptor (beta chain). Its antigen is currently not known. Within one base of it there is no much larger clone, and no base qualities were kept. The sample belongs to a study of memory CD4+ T cells and cytomegalovirus serostatus (dated by TCRdb to the late 2010s). A note on the overall study: The cohort comprised around 35 healthy Belgian adults, 9 CMV seropositive and some 24 CMV seronegative. CD4+ memory TCRbeta repertoires of a Belgian cohort with known cytomegalovirus serostatus were sequenced in order to replicate a published TCR-based CMV serostatus classifier.

The CDR3 measures 16 amino acids from cysteine to phenylalanine. Of the read, only the CDR3 DNA is kept; its 48 bases are in frame from base 1. The germline V gene sets CDR1 to SGHRS and CDR2 to YFSETQ. V is trimmed back by 0 bases and J by 0 bases, and the junction contains 6 bases that no gene match accounts for. The Quick-DNA Microprep Kit was used to extract genomic DNA from the sorted cells. Amplification of TCRbeta DNA was done with the immunoSEQ hsTCRbeta kit, following the protocol from the manufacturer. An Illumina MiSeq instrument was used to sequence the TCRbeta libraries. For the original study's pipeline: Once out-of-frame sequences had been removed, 2,204,828 distinct TCRbeta sequences were left, which works out to an average of about 67,000 per individual. Each individual was scored using the number of some 160 previously reported CMV-associated TCRbeta sequences that the individual carried and the total number of productive distinct TCRbeta sequences. A beta-binomial model was reimplemented in Python, and random forests from scikit-learn, run with default parameters, were trained on data from the US cohort. Classifier performance on the Belgian cohort was summarized as median AUC with percentile confidence intervals calculated over 10,000 bootstrap iterations. TCRdb carries this immuneACCESS record with in-frame sequences only. Its versions omit some clonotypes, under half of them owing to an unresolved V gene in the studies checked, with the rest unexplained. D and trimming come from the DNA, and the V and J calls and clone size come from that table. A total of around 45,000 clones appear in this sample, more than 60% of them only once. The ten largest clones represent less than 0.75% of the sample.

General conclusions and limits of the study: Only CD4+CD45RO+ memory cells were sequenced, in contrast to the original study, which included naive and memory CD4+ and CD8+ populations. The results were interpreted as suggesting that the CMV-associated TCR signature is mostly present in the CD4+ memory repertoire. The original-framework classifier achieved a median bootstrapped AUC of almost 0.97 with a 95% CI of 0.76-1.00 on the Belgian cohort. CMV serostatus prediction reached a median bootstrapped AUC of 0.95 with the original framework and 0.75 to 0.92 with a US-trained random forest. Among the 160 or so previously reported CMV-associated TCRbeta sequences, roughly 68 showed up in the CD4+ memory repertoires, with each one found in between one and five individuals.

A FACSAria II was used to sort memory CD4+ T cells, defined as single viable CD3+CD4+CD8-CD45RO+ cells. CMV serostatus was determined with a Roche Elecsys assay detecting serum IgG against CMV pp150, pp28, p38 and p52. After thawing, total CD4+ T cells were enriched by positive selection with CD4 magnetic microbeads. The samples came from a different study that was designed specifically to examine the CD4+ T cell memory repertoire. Peripheral blood mononuclear cells were isolated and cryopreserved following standard operating procedures; serum was stored at -80 °C. The staining relied on CD3-PerCP (BW264/56), CD4-APC (RPA-T4), CD45RO-PE (UCHT1) and CD8-Pacific Orange (3B5) antibodies, and Sytox blue was used to exclude non-viable cells.

The sequencing sample was made of memory CD4+ T cells from blood. The chain is assembled from TRBV5-1 and TRBJ2-7; 7 bases in the junction line up with TRBD2. The source is an adult in good health and CMV-seronegative. The CDR3 amino acid sequence is: CASSLDPGGSSYEQYF. The nucleotide sequence is TGCGCCAGCAGCTTGGACCCCGGGGGGAGCTCCTACGAGCAGTACTTC.